This T cell receptor (beta chain) was sequenced during a study of blood T cell repertoires in COVID-19. About the research overall: Samples came from the United States, Italy and Spain, spanning acute and convalescent COVID-19. In each case, the material was cDNA or gDNA derived from T cells, B-cell-depleted T cells, or PBMCs.

Trimming cost V 3 bases and J 3 bases; bases outside gene matches: 7. Germline CDR1 and CDR2: SGHDN and FVKESK. This CDR3 comprises 16 residues. Assay used: immunoSEQ multiplex PCR; TCRdb lists only in-frame clones, some missing. This table has around 200,000 clones, more than 70% appearing once. The chain recombines TRBV14 with TRBJ2-3; 9 bases agree with TRBD2. Material: peripheral blood. The sequence derives from a woman between 50 and 59 years old with acute or convalescent COVID-19. DNA of the CDR3: TGTGCCAGCAGCCACTTAGCGGGAGCTGGTACAGATACGCAGTATTTT. It yields the protein CASSHLAGAGTDTQYF.